The 22 T cell receptor beta chains in this list originate from one sample, sequenced in a study of post-analysis software for immune sequencing data. Findings and limits, study-wide: Relative to controls, patients had roughly five TRBV segments at higher frequency, with TRBV5-6, TRBV5-1 and TRBV20-1 among these.

No antigens are known for them. Included in the TCR beta cDNA libraries were unique molecular identifiers. TCRdb redid the calling of the PCR reads with MiXCR, one entry per CDR3 protein. Of about 200,000 distinct CDR3 sequences in the sample, 29% were seen once. The sequenced sample was blood. Source of these receptors: a girl younger than 18 with multiple sclerosis.

As concerns this clonotype: A much larger clone differs from this one at a single base, so this may be a read error. CDR3 sequence reads: CASSWDEYEQYF. CDR3 nucleotides: TGTGCCAGCAGTTGGGACGAATACGAGCAGTACTTC. The chain is built from TRBV28 and TRBJ2-7; D might be TRBD1 or TRBD2, each matching 5 bases. V lost 4 bases and J lost 4, with 8 bases in between. CDR3 length: 12 residues. CDR1 is MDHEN and CDR2 is SYDVKM in the germline V gene. Drawing the rest from reference TRBV28 and TRBJ2-7, the complete variable domain is DVKVTQSSRYLVKRTGEKVFLECVQDMDHENMFWYRQDPGLGLRLIYFSYDVKMKEKGDIPEGYSVSREKKERFSLILESASTNQTSMYLCASSWDEYEQYFGPGTRLTVT.

This clonotype was observed many times. The chain joins TRBV28 to TRBJ2-7, with a weak D call TRBD1 (6 bases). V was trimmed by 5 bases and J by 3 bases, leaving 11 bases between them. Germline assignment: CDR1 MDHEN and CDR2 SYDVKM. This CDR3 is 13 amino acids long. Written as DNA, the CDR3 is TGTGCCAGCAGTCGAGGACAGAACTACGAGCAGTACTTC. This codes for CASSRGQNYEQYF.

The table lists this clonotype with many counts. This sequence joins TRBV27 and TRBJ2-5, with D unclear. The tail of the sequence fits TRBJ2-7 better, so the J call may be wrong. The V gene's germline CDR1 is MNHEY and CDR2 SMNVEV (reference sequence). CDR3 size: 11 residues. The CDR3 region is CASRGYGEQYF. The DNA of the CDR3 is TGTGCCAGCAGGGGGTACGGCGAGCAGTACTTC.

As DNA, the CDR3 is TGTGCCAGCACGGGGACAGGGGGCTCTGGGGCCAACGTCCTGACTTTC. It specifies CASTGTGGSGANVLTF. This chain connects TRBV2 to TRBJ2-6, with 11 nucleotides matching TRBD1. Per germline, CDR1 SNHLY and CDR2 FYNNEI. J gave up 0 bases and V 7 bases, and 2 bases lay outside the gene matches. The length of the CDR3 is 16 residues.

This clonotype was counted at least ten times. The chain joins TRBV20-1 to TRBJ2-1; the match to TRBD2 covers 10 bases. Trimming cost V 6 bases and J 5 bases; bases outside gene matches: 10. CDR1 and CDR2 from the germline V gene are DFQATT and SNEGSKA (reference sequence). The CDR3 loop spans 15 amino acids. CDR3 coding DNA: TGCAGTGCAGCCGCCGGGACTAGCGTTAACAATGAGCAGTTCTTC. This codes for CSAAAGTSVNNEQFF.

On this clonotype itself: This sequence may be a read error, since a much larger clone differs from it by one base. The chain uses TRBV7-2 and TRBJ2-4; no firm D call. Near its end, the DNA agrees better with TRBJ2-7, so the J call may be wrong. CDR1 and CDR2 from the germline V gene are SGHTA and FQGNSA. CDR3 length: 12 amino acids. The CDR3 loop is CAGSLTTYEQYF. CDR3 nucleotide sequence: TGTGCCGGCAGCTTAACTACCTACGAGCAGTACTTC.

This clonotype was recorded many times. This chain links TRBV5-1 with TRBJ2-6; no definite D call. In germline, CDR1 is SGHRS, CDR2 YFSETQ. There are 19 residues in the CDR3. The V end was cut by 0 bases, the J end by 0 bases, with 16 bases between. Written as DNA, the CDR3 is TGCGCCAGCAGCTTGGCCGGCGGAATGTTGAGCTCTGGGGCCAACGTCCTGACTTTC. It is translated as CASSLAGGMLSSGANVLTF.

Many counts were recorded for this clonotype. The chain employs TRBV16 and TRBJ1-2; unclear D gene. CDR1 and CDR2 (germline): KGHSY, FQNENV. V lost 4 bases and J lost 7, with 10 bases in between. The length of the CDR3 is 12 residues. The CDR3 spells CASSPTESGYTF. DNA of the CDR3: TGTGCCAGCAGCCCGACGGAGAGTGGCTACACCTTC.

This clonotype was seen many times. The V and J genes are TRBV28 and TRBJ2-5; the D gene is possibly TRBD2 (7 bases). Germline V CDR1 and CDR2: MDHEN, SYDVKM. V lost 2 bases and J lost 4, with 14 bases in between. The length of the CDR3 is 15 residues. CDR3 amino acids: CASSLGGSRGETQYF. The CDR3, as DNA: TGTGCCAGCAGTTTAGGCGGGAGCAGGGGAGAGACCCAGTACTTC.

The V gene is TRBV11-2, the J gene TRBJ1-4, with D tentatively TRBD1 (5 bases). This CDR3 is built from 15 residues. CDR1 is SGHAT and CDR2 is FQNNGV in the germline V gene. V dropped 6 bases and J dropped 3 bases, with 14 bases sitting between them. CDR3 sequence (DNA): TGTGCCAGCAGGTCTCAGGGAATTGCTAATGAAAAACTGTTTTTT. It translates to CASRSQGIANEKLFF.

For this clonotype: Possible read error: a much larger clone is one base away. J is TRBJ2-1 and V is TRBV6-5, with D possibly being TRBD2 (5 bases). With 1 base removed from V and 2 bases from J, the gap between germline ends came to 6 bases. Germline V gene data show CDR1 as MNHEY and CDR2 as SVGAGI. CDR3 length equals 14 residues. CDR3 residues: CASSYWTAYNEQFF. Here the CDR3 DNA reads TGTGCCAGCAGTTACTGGACTGCCTACAATGAGCAGTTCTTC.

This clonotype has a handful of counts. This chain connects TRBV9 to TRBJ1-4; 9 bases agree with TRBD1. V was pared by 3 bases and J by 8 bases, with 8 bases of the junction left unmatched. CDR3 length: 15 residues. CDR1 and CDR2 (germline): SGDLS, YYNGEE. CDR3 in DNA: TGTGCCAGCAGCGCCCGGACAGGGGCGGGAGAAAAACTGTTTTTT. It yields the protein CASSARTGAGEKLFF.

This clonotype was counted ten times or more. The J gene is TRBJ2-7, the V gene TRBV5-1, with 12 bases aligning to TRBD2. The V segment lost 3 bases and the J segment 2 bases; nucleotides outside the gene matches: 3. From germline, CDR1 is SGHRS and CDR2 YFSETQ. The CDR3 extends over 15 amino acids. CDR3 in DNA: TGCGCCAGCAGCTCCGGGACTAGCGGGCCCTACGAGCAGTACTTC. This sequence encodes CASSSGTSGPYEQYF. The complete variable domain, with remaining parts taken from reference TRBV5-1 and TRBJ2-7, reads KAGVTQTPRYLIKTRGQQVTLSCSPISGHRSVSWYQQTPGQGLQFLFEYFSETQRNKGNFPGRFSGRQFSNSRSEMNVSTLELGDSALYLCASSSGTSGPYEQYFGPGTRLTVT.

This clonotype was found many times. This chain links TRBV6-6 with TRBJ2-1; 12 nucleotides match TRBD2. The CDR3 is made up of 15 amino acids. Germline V gives CDR1 MNHNY, CDR2 SVGAGI (reference sequence). The V gene end was trimmed by 2 bases and the J gene end by 7 bases; junction bases not matched to a gene: 3. Here the CDR3 DNA reads TGTGCCAGCAGTTACGCTAGCGGGGGGGCTAATGAGCAGTTCTTC. This sequence encodes CASSYASGGANEQFF.

This clonotype appeared many times. The chain is built from TRBV20-1 and TRBJ2-7; TRBD1 aligns across 7 bases. The J segment lost 7 bases and the V segment lost 3 bases, leaving 9 bases of the junction unmatched. CDR3 size: 13 residues. The germline CDR1 and CDR2 sequences are DFQATT and SNEGSKA (reference sequence). The CDR3 bases are TGCAGTGCTAGGGACAGGACCCTGGGAGAGCAGTACTTC. Protein: CSARDRTLGEQYF.

Details on this clonotype: It may be a read error: a sequence one base away is much more abundant. This chain links TRBV6-1 with TRBJ2-3, with TRBD1 as a possible D gene (8 bases). Germline CDR1 and CDR2: MNHNS and SASEGT. Trimming took off 6 bases at V and 0 bases at J, with 19 bases between the two ends. The CDR3 is made up of 17 amino acids. The CDR3 loop reads CASSRTGRGASTDTQYF. The CDR3 coding sequence is TGTGCCAGCAGCCGGACAGGGAGGGGGGCTAGCACAGATACGCAGTATTTT.

The chain links TRBV20-1 to TRBJ2-4; D unclear. Per the germline V gene, CDR1 is DFQATT and CDR2 is SNEGSKA (reference sequence). Trimming took 3 bases from V and 3 from J, leaving 12 bases between them. This CDR3 is built from 14 residues. CDR3 region: CSASDNLVKNIQYF. The CDR3 bases are TGCAGTGCTAGCGATAATCTAGTCAAAAACATTCAGTACTTC.

About this clonotype: A much bigger clone sits one base away, suggesting this may be a read error. This chain uses TRBV7-2 with TRBJ1-1; the D gene is possibly TRBD1 (6 bases). V was pared by 4 bases and J by 1 base, with 7 bases between. Per germline, CDR1 SGHTA and CDR2 FQGNSA. The CDR3 runs to 13 residues. CDR3: CASSSGENTEAFF. CDR3 nucleotide sequence: TGTGCCAGCAGCTCAGGGGAGAACACTGAAGCTTTCTTT.

This clonotype was observed many times. V is TRBV4-2 and J is TRBJ2-1; D is possibly TRBD1 (5 bases). Germline V gene lookup returns CDR1 LGHNA and CDR2 YNFKEQ. V was clipped by 2 bases and J by 9 bases, with 8 bases between them. The CDR3 is made up of 12 amino acids. The CDR3 is CASSQRGGEQFF. The CDR3, as DNA: TGTGCCAGCAGCCAAAGGGGTGGTGAGCAGTTCTTC.

To note about this clonotype: At one boundary the junction diverges from the germline segment, which might be a read error. This chain uses TRBV28 with TRBJ2-5; no definite D call. The CDR3 is 13 residues long. Per the germline V gene, CDR1 is MDHEN and CDR2 is SYDVKM. The CDR3 here is CANSSLNQETQYF. As DNA, the CDR3 is TGTGCCAACAGTTCCCTGAACCAAGAGACCCAGTACTTC.

This clonotype was seen repeatedly, ten times or more. The chain carries TRBV6-2 or TRBV6-3 and TRBJ2-7; no firm D call. The ends were cut back, 0 bases at V and 4 bases at J, with 7 bases in the middle. Germline V lookup: CDR1 MNHEY, CDR2 SVGEGT. This CDR3 spans 13 amino acids. The CDR3 loop reads CASSYSKGYEQYF. CDR3 coding DNA: TGTGCCAGCAGTTACTCGAAGGGATACGAGCAGTACTTC.

This clonotype has only a few counts. The chain links TRBV7-9 to TRBJ2-4; 9 positions match TRBD1. CDR1 is SEHNR, CDR2 FQNEAQ, per germline (reference sequence). V was clipped by 3 bases and J by 7 bases; unmatched bases: 10. The CDR3 is 16 amino acids. The CDR3 loop reads CASSFTGGERLNIQYF. The CDR3 nucleotides are TGTGCCAGCAGCTTTACAGGGGGCGAAAGGTTGAACATTCAGTACTTC.